This entry lists 7 T cell receptor beta chains sequenced from one sample in a study of human T cells and chemical hapten exposure. Time point reported: patch test 1, 2 weeks after DPC sensitization. Sample treatment: therapeutic diphenylcyclopropenone sensitization with weekly scalp DPC. TCRdb redid the calling of the RACE reads with MiXCR, one entry per CDR3 protein. The data hold approximately 350,000 distinct CDR3 sequences, with about 7% observed a single time. This sample comprised whole blood, obtained in connection with sensitization to the hapten diphenylcyclopropenone (DPC). Source of these receptors: a woman under 30 with alopecia areata. Some clones in this sample may be carry-over from other donors' samples.

This chain uses TRBV4-2 with TRBJ2-3, with 12 bases identical to TRBD1. The CDR3 spans 16 residues. Germline assignment: CDR1 LGHNA and CDR2 YNFKEQ. Trimming took 0 bases from V and 6 from J; bases not matched to a gene: 4. This CDR3 reads CASSQEGQGARDTQYF. CDR3 bases: TGTGCCAGCAGCCAAGAGGGACAGGGGGCGAGGGATACGCAGTATTTT.

In this sample, this clonotype turned up many times. The J gene is TRBJ2-7, the V gene TRBV4-3; D unclear. The length of the CDR3 is 16 residues. Germline loops: CDR1 LGHNA, CDR2 YSLEER. Trimming stripped 0 bases from V and 0 bases from J, with 12 bases between. CDR3 sequence (DNA): TGCGCCAGCAGCCAAGATTTCGGCCCTACCTCCTACGAGCAGTACTTC. It specifies CASSQDFGPTSYEQYF.

A word on this clonotype: A read error is possible here, since a much larger clone lies one base away. The chain is built from TRBV12-3 or TRBV12-4 and TRBJ1-1, with D unresolved. The CDR3 contains 13 residues. As DNA, the CDR3 is TGTGCCAGCAGTTTATGGGTGAACACTGAAGATTTCTTT. Translation: CASSLWVNTEDFF.

V usage is TRBV6-2 or TRBV6-3 and J usage is TRBJ1-3; D possibly corresponds to TRBD1 (6 bases). Germline CDR1 MNHEY, CDR2 SVGEGT. V lost 8 bases and J lost 0, with 14 bases in between. This CDR3 region has 15 residues. The CDR3 spells CASLEGGFSGNTIYF. As DNA, the CDR3 is TGTGCCAGCCTCGAGGGGGGCTTCTCTGGAAACACCATATATTTT.

This clonotype has at least ten counts. The V and J genes are TRBV6-6 and TRBJ1-4; 10 bases agree with TRBD1. Per germline, CDR1 MNHNY and CDR2 SVGAGI (reference sequence). Trimming at V came to 6 bases and at J to 6 bases, leaving 7 bases not matched to a gene. The CDR3 is made up of 15 amino acids. The DNA of the CDR3 is TGTGCCAGCAGCCATGACAGGGGGCGCGATGAAAAACTGTTTTTT. Translation gives CASSHDRGRDEKLFF.

V is TRBV29-1 and J is TRBJ2-7; tentatively, D is TRBD2 (6 bases). There are 12 residues in the CDR3. Germline CDR1 is SQVTM and CDR2 is ANQGSEA. V was clipped by 0 bases and J by 9 bases, with 12 bases between them. The CDR3 nucleotides are TGCAGCGTTGAAGATAGGAGGGGCGGGCAGTACTTC. This gives the protein CSVEDRRGGQYF.

This clonotype appeared many times. The chain recombines TRBV29-1 with TRBJ2-3; TRBD1 matches 9 bases. This CDR3 region has 12 residues. Germline loops: CDR1 SQVTM, CDR2 ANQGSEA. DNA of the CDR3: TGCACAACACAGGGGGCCGAAGATACGCAGTATTTT. It is translated as CTTQGAEDTQYF.